The sequence of this T cell receptor (beta chain) was determined in a study of a mutant IDH1 vaccine in newly diagnosed glioma (dated by TCRdb to 2020 to 2023). For the wider study: Across visits V03 through V10, patients got a total of eight vaccinations, given in weeks 1, 3, 5, 7, 11, 15, 19 and 23. In the chemotherapy-containing groups, vaccination started alongside temozolomide cycles, whereas in patients who had radiotherapy alone it started 4-6 weeks after radiotherapy. The approximately 29 treated patients were approximately 62% male and around 40% female, with a mean age of roughly 42 years. Prior to enrollment, patients had been given standard therapy consisting of radiotherapy alone, temozolomide alone, or radiochemotherapy with temozolomide, with the combination given to most patients. Peripheral blood was drawn at six visits: V03 (baseline), V05, V07, V10, V12 and V13. For exploratory analyses, longitudinal TCRB deep sequencing was carried out in some 25 treated patients wherever samples were available.

This clone showed up just a few times. No antigen is known for it. The sample holds no much larger clone one base away, and base qualities are not on file. In the germline V gene, CDR1 corresponds to SGHTA and CDR2 to FQGNSA. Taken from cysteine to phenylalanine, the CDR3 has 15 residues. Only the CDR3 portion is preserved as DNA: 45 bases, with reading frame beginning at the first base. V and J are truncated by 5 bases and 1 base respectively, leaving an intervening sequence of 14 bases. The research as a whole found: Vaccine-induced immune responses across multiple MHC alleles were detected in over 85% of patients. According to the authors, sample limitations meant that analyses of patient blood samples could not be reproduced. Pseudoprogression seemed to be unrelated to changes in the top peripheral T cell clonotypes found by TCRB sequencing. Selection of PBMC samples for TCRB deep sequencing was based on availability.

Taken with the paper, the label for time point translates to: week 11, during vaccination. Each vaccine dose was 300 ug of a 20-mer mutant IDH1 peptide in Montanide, given subcutaneously with topical imiquimod. The donors had newly diagnosed IDH1-mutant astrocytomas of WHO grade 3 or 4 that showed loss of nuclear ATRX. The samples were drawn from NOA16, a multicentre, single-arm, open-label phase I trial in Germany that tested a mutant IDH1 peptide vaccine in humans for the first time. Genomic DNA for TCRB sequencing was extracted from EDTA blood using the DNeasy Blood and Tissue Kit. Libraries were prepared through the immunoSEQ multiplex PCR assay. Rearranged TCR beta chain sequences were amplified using the hsTCRB Kit according to the manufacturer's protocol. An Illumina MiSeq was used to sequence the TCRB libraries. Regarding the original processing steps: The kit vendor's proprietary platform handled demultiplexing, trimming and gene mapping. Here the immuneACCESS table is served through TCRdb, limited to in-frame sequences with V and J called. Missing clones are a known gap in these copies; in checked studies unresolved V genes cover under half, and the rest lacks a known reason. V, J and clone size derive from that table, while D and trimming were established from the DNA sequence. This sample is represented by around 130,000 clones; around 80% of them were singletons. Of the sample, 5.5% is held by the ten largest clones.

Sequencing was performed on PBMCs, taken from a glioma patient whose treatment included an IDH1 peptide vaccine. The receptor was isolated from a man in his forties with glioma. The V and J genes are TRBV7-2 and TRBJ1-1; the D gene is possibly TRBD1, with 6 bases matching. The CDR3 amino acid sequence is: CASSHWTARNTEAFF. DNA sequence: TGTGCCAGCAGCCATTGGACAGCAAGGAACACTGAAGCTTTCTTT.